The rows below give T cell receptor beta chains drawn from one sample of a study of blood T cell repertoires in COVID-19. Only in-frame clones appear in the TCRdb table, and some are missing; sequencing was by immunoSEQ multiplex PCR. The sample lists approximately 320,000 clones; roughly 90% were seen once. Sequenced material: PBMCs or T cells enriched from blood (not recorded which). All receptors derive from a woman aged 18-29 years who had recovered from COVID-19. The conserved cysteine and the conserved F or W are not part of the CDR3 here. D genes are given only for firm matches.

d_gene	v_gene	j_gene	CDR3aa
-	TRBV7-8	TRBJ1-2	ASSRDGQQYYGYT
TRBD1	TRBV7-6	TRBJ2-2	ASSPGQEAGELF
-	TRBV7-9	TRBJ1-1	ASGPPGLLGRGANTEAF
-	TRBV4-2	TRBJ2-5	APVGAGGCQETQY
-	TRBV6-6	TRBJ2-5	ASAEETQY
TRBD1	TRBV6-5	TRBJ1-5	ASSWTGSDQPQH
-	TRBV9	TRBJ1-1	ASSVAQNTEAF
-	TRBV6-2/TRBV6-3	TRBJ1-1	ASSQGLGLWVNTEAF
TRBD1	TRBV7-2	TRBJ1-2	ASSSDRRYGYT
TRBD1	TRBV7-2	TRBJ2-2	ASSNDRGHAVGTGELF
TRBD2	TRBV9	TRBJ2-1	ASSLRFSGRDGEQF